This T cell receptor (beta chain) was recovered during a study of blood T cell repertoires in COVID-19. Study-wide context: Sites in the United States, Italy and Spain provided acute and convalescent COVID-19 samples. Sources were T cells, B-cell-depleted T cells, or PBMCs; the material itself was cDNA or gDNA.

Study processing details: Cell counts per sample came from amplifying reference gene primers. Profiling relied on immunoSEQ multiplex PCR, and the TCRdb table lists in-frame clones only, not all of them. V and J calls and clone size are copied from that table; D and trimming were computed from the DNA. The repertoire consists of more than 250,000 clones, with roughly 88% occurring once and the leading ten covering 1.5% to 2%. Germline V lookup: CDR1 SGHTA, CDR2 FQGNSA. The CDR3 length is 14 residues. The V end lost 3 bases, the J end lost 12 bases, and 18 bases lay between the germline ends. This rearrangement joins TRBV7-2 to TRBJ2-1, with D possibly TRBD2 on 6 matching bases. Specimen: peripheral blood. The receptor comes from a woman between 50 and 59 years old with acute or convalescent COVID-19. The CDR3 spells CASSFFTLRRGQFF. CDR3 coding DNA: TGTGCCAGCAGCTTTTTTACCCTACGGAGGGGGCAGTTCTTC. The full variable domain, in which reference TRBV7-2 and TRBJ2-1 provide the parts outside the CDR3, is GAGVSQSPSNKVTEKGKDVELRCDPISGHTALYWYRQSLGQGLEFLIYFQGNSAPDKSGLPSDRFSAERTGGSVSTLTIQRTQQEDSAVYLCASSFFTLRRGQFFGPGTRLTVL.